Below are 25 T cell receptor beta chains sequenced from a single sample in a study of monozygotic twins with inflammatory bowel disease. TCRdb reanalyzed the 5' RACE reads and collapses them to one entry per CDR3 protein, without DNA. This table holds tens of thousands of distinct CDR3 sequences. Sequencing used blood. The source of these receptors is a human donor with ulcerative colitis or Crohn's disease, or a healthy co-twin of an affected twin (not recorded which).

This chain links TRBV7-2 with TRBJ1-4; TCRdb's D gene call, TRBD1, goes unchecked for lack of DNA. Germline loops: CDR1 SGHTA, CDR2 FQGNSA. CDR3 size: 15 residues. CDR3: CASSTGARRDEKLFF.

The chain couples TRBV9 to TRBJ2-2; without DNA, the TCRdb call of TRBD1 cannot be checked. Germline lookup yields CDR1 SGDLS and CDR2 YYNGEE. CDR3 length: 15 residues. This CDR3 is CASSVKGGWNGELFF.

The chain is built from TRBV18 and TRBJ2-1; TCRdb returns TRBD2, unconfirmable since there is no DNA. CDR1 is KGHSH, CDR2 LQKENI, per germline. The CDR3 totals 15 residues. The CDR3 protein is CASSPGLAVTDEQFF.

The chain combines TRBV7-3 with TRBJ2-3; TCRdb names TRBD2, which stays unverified in the absence of DNA. The CDR3 totals 15 residues. From germline, CDR1 is SGHTA and CDR2 FQGTGA. CDR3 region: CASNKAGGPSDTQYF.

The CDR3 spells CASSPGTRSNEQFF. The chain joins TRBV7-6 to TRBJ2-1; TCRdb gives TRBD1 as the D gene, but with no DNA this cannot be confirmed. This CDR3 comprises 14 residues. Germline V gene data show CDR1 as SGHVS and CDR2 as FNYEAQ.

The V call is TRBV10-2, the J call TRBJ1-2. Per germline, CDR1 WSHSY and CDR2 SAAADI. The CDR3 is 12 amino acids. CDR3 sequence reads: CATYLDRLGYTF.

The chain uses TRBV7-2 and TRBJ1-3. The germline V gene encodes CDR1 SGHTA and CDR2 FQGNSA. This CDR3 comprises 15 residues. The CDR3 protein is CASSLVGNAGNTIYF.

V and J are TRBV18 and TRBJ2-3; absent DNA, TCRdb's TRBD1 call cannot be checked. Germline CDR1 is KGHSH and CDR2 is LQKENI. CDR3 length: 16 residues. The CDR3 loop is CASSPLTGQGADTQYF.

The chain is built from TRBV5-1 and TRBJ2-1. The CDR3 loop spans 15 amino acids. Germline CDR1 is SGHRS and CDR2 is YFSETQ. CDR3 sequence: CASSLVGTPSDEQFF.

The rearrangement uses TRBV6-1 and TRBJ1-5. Germline lookup yields CDR1 MNHNS and CDR2 SASEGT. The CDR3 is 13 amino acids. CDR3 sequence reads: CASSEGSNQPQHF.

The rearrangement links TRBV20-1 to TRBJ1-6; the TRBD1 assignment by TCRdb is unverifiable without DNA. Germline V CDR1 and CDR2: DFQATT, SNEGSKA (reference sequence). The CDR3 length is 14 residues. The CDR3 is CSVSPDREDSPLHF.

The genes are TRBV7-9 and TRBJ2-7. The CDR3 consists of 11 residues. Germline V gene lookup returns CDR1 SEHNR and CDR2 FQNEAQ (reference sequence). The chain's CDR3 is CASSAAYEQYF. Together with reference TRBV7-9 and TRBJ2-7, the CDR3 gives the full variable domain: DTGVSQNPRHKITKRGQNVTFRCDPISEHNRLYWYRQTLGQGPEFLTYFQNEAQLEKSRLLSDRFSAERPKGSFSTLEIQRTEQGDSAMYLCASSAAYEQYFGPGTRLTVT.

V gene TRBV20-1 combines with J gene TRBJ2-7; with no DNA, the TCRdb D assignment of TRBD1 cannot be verified. The CDR3 sequence is 16 residues long. The germline CDR1 and CDR2 sequences are DFQATT and SNEGSKA (reference sequence). The CDR3 loop reads CSARRLGQGGSYEQYF.

V and J are TRBV20-1 and TRBJ2-1; the D call from TCRdb, TRBD1, cannot be confirmed without DNA. This CDR3 spans 15 amino acids. Germline loops: CDR1 DFQATT, CDR2 SNEGSKA (reference sequence). CDR3 protein: CSARDMGQGNNEQFF.

This chain joins TRBV10-2 and TRBJ2-3; there is no DNA to check the TCRdb D call of TRBD2. Germline V lookup: CDR1 WSHSY, CDR2 SAAADI. The CDR3 covers 18 residues. CDR3 region: CASSEWPRLAGYTDTQYF.

The rearrangement uses TRBV6-6 and TRBJ2-3. Germline V lookup: CDR1 MNHNY, CDR2 SVGAGI (reference sequence). The CDR3 has 12 residues. The CDR3 loop reads CASSYSPDTQYF.

The rearrangement links TRBV20-1 to TRBJ2-7; TCRdb gives TRBD1 as the D gene, but with no DNA this cannot be confirmed. This CDR3 spans 14 amino acids. The germline V gene has CDR1 DFQATT and CDR2 SNEGSKA (reference sequence). This CDR3 reads CSAVPRGALYEQYF.

The chain links TRBV13 to TRBJ2-7. The germline V gene has CDR1 PRHDT and CDR2 FYEKMQ (reference sequence). The CDR3 covers 13 residues. This CDR3 is CASSLGLGYEQYF.

The chain uses TRBV5-6 and TRBJ1-2. CDR1 is SGHDT and CDR2 is YYEEEE in the germline V gene. The CDR3 is 13 amino acids. The CDR3 protein is CASSLGNNYGYTF.

This rearrangement joins TRBV27 to TRBJ2-7; the TCRdb D gene call, TRBD1, has no DNA to confirm it. In germline, CDR1 is MNHEY, CDR2 SMNVEV (reference sequence). The CDR3 totals 18 residues. The CDR3: CASSLVGAREARIYEQYF.

J is TRBJ1-2 and V is TRBV2. CDR1 is SNHLY and CDR2 is FYNNEI in the germline V gene. This CDR3 comprises 16 residues. This CDR3 reads CASSDRRALPTYGYTF.

The CDR3 protein is CASSLYGGNEQFF. This rearrangement joins TRBV27 to TRBJ2-1; the D call of TRBD1 rests on TCRdb alone, since no DNA is present to check it. In germline, CDR1 is MNHEY, CDR2 SMNVEV (reference sequence). This CDR3 is built from 13 residues.

This chain joins TRBV18 and TRBJ2-6. This CDR3 spans 15 amino acids. The germline V gene has CDR1 KGHSH and CDR2 LQKENI. CDR3 amino acids: CASSSGSTGANVLTF.

This chain joins TRBV12-3 or TRBV12-4 and TRBJ1-4; checking the TCRdb D call of TRBD1 is not possible without DNA. The CDR3 consists of 15 residues. CDR3: CASSLGTGNSEKLFF.

The V call is TRBV12-3 or TRBV12-4, the J call TRBJ2-5. There are 11 residues in the CDR3. The CDR3 loop reads CASSWLETQYF.